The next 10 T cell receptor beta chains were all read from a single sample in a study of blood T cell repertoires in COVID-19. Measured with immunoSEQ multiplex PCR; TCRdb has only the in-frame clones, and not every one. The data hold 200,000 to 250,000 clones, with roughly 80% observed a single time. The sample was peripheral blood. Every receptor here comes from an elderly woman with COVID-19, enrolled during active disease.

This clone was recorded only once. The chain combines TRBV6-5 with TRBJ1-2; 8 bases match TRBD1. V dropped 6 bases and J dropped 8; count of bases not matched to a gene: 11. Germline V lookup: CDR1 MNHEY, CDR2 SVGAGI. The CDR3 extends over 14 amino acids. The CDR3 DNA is TGTGCCAGCAGGACGGGACAGGCTTTAGAAGGCTACACCTTC. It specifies CASRTGQALEGYTF.

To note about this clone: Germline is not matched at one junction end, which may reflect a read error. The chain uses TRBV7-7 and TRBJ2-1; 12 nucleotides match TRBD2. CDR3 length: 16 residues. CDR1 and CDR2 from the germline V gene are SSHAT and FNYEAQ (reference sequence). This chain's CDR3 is CASSPGVGTSGSGQFF. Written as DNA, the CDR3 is TGTGCTAGCAGCCCGGGGGTAGGGACTAGCGGGTCCGGGCAGTTCTTC.

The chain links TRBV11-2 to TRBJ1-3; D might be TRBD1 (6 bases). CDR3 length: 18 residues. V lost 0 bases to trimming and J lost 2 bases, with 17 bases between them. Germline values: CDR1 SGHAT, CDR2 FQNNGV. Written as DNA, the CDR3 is TGTGCCAGCAGCTTAGAGCACGGAAACAGGGCAACTGGAAACACCATATATTTT. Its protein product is CASSLEHGNRATGNTIYF. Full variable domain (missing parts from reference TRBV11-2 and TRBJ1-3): EAGVAQSPRYKIIEKRQSVAFWCNPISGHATLYWYQQILGQGPKLLIQFQNNGVVDDSQLPKDRFSAERLKGVDSTLKIQPAKLEDSAVYLCASSLEHGNRATGNTIYFGEGSWLTVV.

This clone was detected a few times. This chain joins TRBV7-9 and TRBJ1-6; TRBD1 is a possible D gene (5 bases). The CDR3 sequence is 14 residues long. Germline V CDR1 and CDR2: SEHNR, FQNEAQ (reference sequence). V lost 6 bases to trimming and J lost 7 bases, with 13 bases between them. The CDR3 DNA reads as TGTGCCAGCAGTTACGGAGGGGAAAATTCACCCCTCCACTTT. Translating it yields CASSYGGENSPLHF.

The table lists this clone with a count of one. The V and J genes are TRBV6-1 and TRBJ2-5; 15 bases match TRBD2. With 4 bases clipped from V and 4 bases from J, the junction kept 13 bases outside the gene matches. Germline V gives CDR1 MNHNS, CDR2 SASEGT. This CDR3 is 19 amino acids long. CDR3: CASSVKGAKGLAGGETQYF. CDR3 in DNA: TGTGCCAGCAGTGTAAAAGGAGCAAAGGGACTAGCGGGAGGAGAGACCCAGTACTTC.

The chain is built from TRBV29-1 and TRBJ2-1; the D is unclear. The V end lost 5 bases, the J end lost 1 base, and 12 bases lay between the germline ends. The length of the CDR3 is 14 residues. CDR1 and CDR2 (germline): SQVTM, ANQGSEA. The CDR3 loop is CSVNPVMSYNEQFF. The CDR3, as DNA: TGCAGCGTTAACCCGGTTATGTCCTACAATGAGCAGTTCTTC.

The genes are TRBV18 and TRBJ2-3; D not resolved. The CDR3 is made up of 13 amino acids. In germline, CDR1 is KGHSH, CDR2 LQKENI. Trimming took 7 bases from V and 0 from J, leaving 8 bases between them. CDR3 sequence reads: CASFSLSTDTQYF. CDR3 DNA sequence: TGTGCCAGCTTCTCCCTCAGCACAGATACGCAGTATTTT.

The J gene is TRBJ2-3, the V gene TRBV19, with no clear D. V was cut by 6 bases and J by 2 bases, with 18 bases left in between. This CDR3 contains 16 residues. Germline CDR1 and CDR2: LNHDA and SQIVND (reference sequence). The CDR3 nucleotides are TGTGCCAGTAGCCGGTTCGAGCGAGCCTTCACAGATACGCAGTATTTT. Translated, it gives CASSRFERAFTDTQYF. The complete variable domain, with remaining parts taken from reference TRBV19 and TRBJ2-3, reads DGGITQSPKYLFRKEGQNVTLSCEQNLNHDAMYWYRQDPGQGLRLIYYSQIVNDFQKGDIAEGYSVSREKKESFPLTVTSAQKNPTAFYLCASSRFERAFTDTQYFGPGTRLTVL.

Here the CDR3 DNA reads TGTGCCGCGAGCAGAGGGAGCAATCAGCCCCAGCATTTT. Encoded protein: CAASRGSNQPQHF. The chain is built from TRBV30 and TRBJ1-5, with no clear D. V was pared by 8 bases and J by 1 base, with 12 bases between. Germline CDR1 and CDR2: GTSNPN and SVGIG (reference sequence). The CDR3 contains 13 residues.

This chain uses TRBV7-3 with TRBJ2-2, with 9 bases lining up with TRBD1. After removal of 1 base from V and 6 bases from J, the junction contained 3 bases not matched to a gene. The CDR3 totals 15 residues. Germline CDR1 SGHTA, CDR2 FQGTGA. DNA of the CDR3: TGTGCCAGCAGCTTAAGTCGGACAGGGGCCGGGGAGCTGTTTTTT. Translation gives CASSLSRTGAGELFF.